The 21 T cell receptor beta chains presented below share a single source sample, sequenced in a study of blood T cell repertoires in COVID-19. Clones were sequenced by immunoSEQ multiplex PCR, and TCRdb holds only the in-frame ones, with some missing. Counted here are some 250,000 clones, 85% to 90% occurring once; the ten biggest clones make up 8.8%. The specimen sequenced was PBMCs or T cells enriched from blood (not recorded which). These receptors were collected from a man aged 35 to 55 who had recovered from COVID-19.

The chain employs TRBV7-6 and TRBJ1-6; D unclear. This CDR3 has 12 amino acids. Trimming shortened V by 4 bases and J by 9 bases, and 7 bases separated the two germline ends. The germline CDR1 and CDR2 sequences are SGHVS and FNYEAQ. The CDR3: CASSSGSSPLHF. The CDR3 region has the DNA TGTGCCAGCAGCTCCGGGAGTTCACCCCTCCACTTT. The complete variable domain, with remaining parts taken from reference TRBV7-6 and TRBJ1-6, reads GAGVSQSPRYKVTKRGQDVALRCDPISGHVSLYWYRQALGQGPEFLTYFNYEAQQDKSGLPNDRFSAERPEGSISTLTIQRTEQRDSAMYRCASSSGSSPLHFGNGTRLTVT.

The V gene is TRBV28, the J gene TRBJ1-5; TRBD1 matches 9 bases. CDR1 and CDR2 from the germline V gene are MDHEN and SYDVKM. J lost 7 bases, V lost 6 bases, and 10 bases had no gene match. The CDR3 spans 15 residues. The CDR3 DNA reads TGTGCCAGCAGAAAACAGGGGGCCAAAGGGCAGCCCCAGCATTTT. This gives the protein CASRKQGAKGQPQHF. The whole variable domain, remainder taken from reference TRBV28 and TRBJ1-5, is DVKVTQSSRYLVKRTGEKVFLECVQDMDHENMFWYRQDPGLGLRLIYFSYDVKMKEKGDIPEGYSVSREKKERFSLILESASTNQTSMYLCASRKQGAKGQPQHFGDGTRLSIL.

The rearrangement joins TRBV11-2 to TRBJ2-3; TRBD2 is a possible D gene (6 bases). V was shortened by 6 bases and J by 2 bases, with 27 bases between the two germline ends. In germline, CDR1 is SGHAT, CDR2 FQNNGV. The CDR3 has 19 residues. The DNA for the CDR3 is TGTGCCAGCAGTCACGTCCTCCGCATCAGCGGGCCAATCACAGATACGCAGTATTTT. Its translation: CASSHVLRISGPITDTQYF.

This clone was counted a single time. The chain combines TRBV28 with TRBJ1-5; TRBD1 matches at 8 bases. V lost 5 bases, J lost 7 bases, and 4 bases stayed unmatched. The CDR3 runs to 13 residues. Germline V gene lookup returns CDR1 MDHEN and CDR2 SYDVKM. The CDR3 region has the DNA TGTGCCAGCAGTATGGGGACAGGACAGCCCCAGCATTTT. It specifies CASSMGTGQPQHF.

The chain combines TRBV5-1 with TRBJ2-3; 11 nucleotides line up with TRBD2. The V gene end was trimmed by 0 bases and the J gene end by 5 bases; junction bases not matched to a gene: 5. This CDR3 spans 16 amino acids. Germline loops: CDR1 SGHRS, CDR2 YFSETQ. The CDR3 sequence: CASSLVLAGDVDTQYF. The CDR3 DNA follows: TGCGCCAGCAGCTTGGTACTAGCGGGAGATGTAGATACGCAGTATTTT.

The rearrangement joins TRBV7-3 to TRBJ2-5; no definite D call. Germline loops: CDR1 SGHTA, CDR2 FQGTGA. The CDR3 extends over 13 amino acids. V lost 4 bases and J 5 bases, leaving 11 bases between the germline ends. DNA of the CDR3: TGTGCCAGCAGCTATAGGCCCGGGGAGACCCAGTACTTC. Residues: CASSYRPGETQYF.

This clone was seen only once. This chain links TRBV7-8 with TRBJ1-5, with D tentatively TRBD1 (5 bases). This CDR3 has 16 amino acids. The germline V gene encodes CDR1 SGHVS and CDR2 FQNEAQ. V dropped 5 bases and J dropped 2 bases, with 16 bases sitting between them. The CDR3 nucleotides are TGTGCCAGCAGCCCCAAAGGGGAATCGCGCAATCAGCCCCAGCATTTT. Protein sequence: CASSPKGESRNQPQHF.

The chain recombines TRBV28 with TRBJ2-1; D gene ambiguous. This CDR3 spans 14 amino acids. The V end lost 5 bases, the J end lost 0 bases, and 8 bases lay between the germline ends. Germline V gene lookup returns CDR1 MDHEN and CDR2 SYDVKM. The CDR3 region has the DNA TGTGCCAGCAGTCCCCACAGCTCCTACAATGAGCAGTTCTTC. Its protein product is CASSPHSSYNEQFF.

CDR3 residues: CASRLGGEDYGYTF. In DNA, the CDR3 is TGTGCCAGCAGATTGGGTGGGGAGGACTATGGCTACACCTTC. This chain uses TRBV7-9 with TRBJ1-2; D unclear. This CDR3 comprises 14 residues. Germline V gives CDR1 SEHNR, CDR2 FQNEAQ (reference sequence). Trimming cost V 6 bases and J 3 bases, with 14 bases left between them. The full variable domain, with the rest looked up from reference TRBV7-9 and TRBJ1-2, is DTGVSQNPRHKITKRGQNVTFRCDPISEHNRLYWYRQTLGQGPEFLTYFQNEAQLEKSRLLSDRFSAERPKGSFSTLEIQRTEQGDSAMYLCASRLGGEDYGYTFGSGTRLTVV.

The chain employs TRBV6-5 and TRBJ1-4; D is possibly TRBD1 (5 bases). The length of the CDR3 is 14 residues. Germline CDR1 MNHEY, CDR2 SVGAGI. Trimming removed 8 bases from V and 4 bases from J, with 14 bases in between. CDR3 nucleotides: TGTGCCAGCCGAGCGGGGGGTGGTAATGAAAAACTGTTTTTT. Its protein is CASRAGGGNEKLFF.

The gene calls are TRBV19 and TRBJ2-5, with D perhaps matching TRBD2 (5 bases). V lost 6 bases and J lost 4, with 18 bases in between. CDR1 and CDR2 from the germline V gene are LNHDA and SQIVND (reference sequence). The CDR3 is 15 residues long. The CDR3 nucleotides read TGTGCCAGTAGGAGACTCGGGGATGCGGCAGAGACCCAGTACTTC. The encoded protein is CASRRLGDAAETQYF.

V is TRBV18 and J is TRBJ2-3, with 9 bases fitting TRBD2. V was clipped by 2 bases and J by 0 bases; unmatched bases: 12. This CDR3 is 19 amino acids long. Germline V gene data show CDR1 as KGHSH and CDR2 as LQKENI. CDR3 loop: CASSPRMAGGPSSTDTQYF. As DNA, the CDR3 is TGTGCCAGCTCACCAAGAATGGCGGGAGGGCCCTCTAGCACAGATACGCAGTATTTT.

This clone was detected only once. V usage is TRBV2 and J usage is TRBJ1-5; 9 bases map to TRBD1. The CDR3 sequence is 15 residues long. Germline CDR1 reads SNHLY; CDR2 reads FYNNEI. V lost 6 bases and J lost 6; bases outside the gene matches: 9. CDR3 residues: CASSVGQGISQPQHF. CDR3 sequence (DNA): TGTGCCAGCAGCGTGGGACAGGGAATATCTCAGCCCCAGCATTTT.

The CDR3 coding sequence is TGTGCCAGCAGCGGGTACCAAGCGGGGGTCTACAATGAGCAGTTCTTC. Protein product: CASSGYQAGVYNEQFF. The chain employs TRBV11-3 and TRBJ2-1, with 8 bases lining up with TRBD2. V shed 5 bases, J shed 3 bases, and the junction held 9 bases outside the gene matches. Germline CDR1 and CDR2: SGHNT and YENEEA. The CDR3 consists of 16 residues.

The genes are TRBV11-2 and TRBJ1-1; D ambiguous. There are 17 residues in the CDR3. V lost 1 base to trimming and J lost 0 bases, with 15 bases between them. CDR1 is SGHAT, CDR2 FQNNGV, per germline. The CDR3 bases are TGTGCCAGCAGCTTAGGCTACAGTTTTGTGATGAACACTGAAGCTTTCTTT. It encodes CASSLGYSFVMNTEAFF. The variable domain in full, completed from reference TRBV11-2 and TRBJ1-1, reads EAGVAQSPRYKIIEKRQSVAFWCNPISGHATLYWYQQILGQGPKLLIQFQNNGVVDDSQLPKDRFSAERLKGVDSTLKIQPAKLEDSAVYLCASSLGYSFVMNTEAFFGQGTRLTVV.

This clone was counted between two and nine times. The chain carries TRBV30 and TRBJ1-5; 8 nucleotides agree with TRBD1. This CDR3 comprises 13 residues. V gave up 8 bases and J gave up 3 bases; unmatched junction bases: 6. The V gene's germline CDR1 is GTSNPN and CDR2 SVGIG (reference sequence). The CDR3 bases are TGTGCCGGACGGACAGGGCCCAATCAGCCCCAGCATTTT. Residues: CAGRTGPNQPQHF.

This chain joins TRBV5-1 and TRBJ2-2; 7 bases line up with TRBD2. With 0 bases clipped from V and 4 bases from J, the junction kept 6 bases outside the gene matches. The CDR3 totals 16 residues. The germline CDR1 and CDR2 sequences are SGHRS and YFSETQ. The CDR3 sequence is CASSLAGVAGTGELFF. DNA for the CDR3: TGCGCCAGCAGCTTGGCCGGGGTAGCGGGCACCGGGGAGCTGTTTTTT.

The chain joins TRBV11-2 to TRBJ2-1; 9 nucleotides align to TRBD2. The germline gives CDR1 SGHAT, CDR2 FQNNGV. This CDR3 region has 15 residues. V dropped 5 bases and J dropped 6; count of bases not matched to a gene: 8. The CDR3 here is CASSNSGTSRNEQFF. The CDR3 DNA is TGTGCCAGCAGCAACTCCGGGACTAGCCGCAATGAGCAGTTCTTC.

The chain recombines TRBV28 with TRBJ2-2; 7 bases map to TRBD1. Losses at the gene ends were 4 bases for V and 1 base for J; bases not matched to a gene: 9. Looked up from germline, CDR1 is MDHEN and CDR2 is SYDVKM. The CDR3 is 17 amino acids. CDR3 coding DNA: TGTGCCAGCAGTTCCCTTTCCGGGACAGAGAACACCGGGGAGCTGTTTTTT. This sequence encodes CASSSLSGTENTGELFF.

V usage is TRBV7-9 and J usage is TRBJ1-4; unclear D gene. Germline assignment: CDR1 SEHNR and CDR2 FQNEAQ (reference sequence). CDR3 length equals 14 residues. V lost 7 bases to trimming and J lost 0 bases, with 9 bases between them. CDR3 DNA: TGTGCCAGCACCCCTCCCCCAACTAATGAAAAACTGTTTTTT. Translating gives CASTPPPTNEKLFF.

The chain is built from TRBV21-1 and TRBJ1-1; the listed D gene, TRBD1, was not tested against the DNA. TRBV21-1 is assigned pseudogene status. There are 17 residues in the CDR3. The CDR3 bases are TGTGCCACCAGACCCCGCCAGGGGGCCCCTGGCGCTTCTGAAGCTTTCTTT. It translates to CATRPRQGAPGASEAFF.